The rows below give T cell receptor beta chains drawn from one sample of a study of blood T cells in healthy people across ages. TCRdb passed the 5' RACE reads through MiXCR, listing each CDR3 protein once. Of approximately 850,000 distinct CDR3 sequences listed, roughly 60% are singletons. What was sequenced was blood. These receptors came from a young man in good health. Both conserved end residues are part of each CDR3. D genes are given only for firm matches. Clone size appears in some rows only: once, few, many, or a class for an expanded clone.

V	D	J	size	CDR3	DNA
TRBV5-6	TRBD2	TRBJ2-5	once	CASSLGLARGETQYF	TGTGCCAGCAGCCTAGGACTAGCGCGGGGAGAGACCCAGTACTTC
TRBV20-1	NA	TRBJ2-7	many	CSARGQNRDLYEQYF	TGCAGTGCTAGAGGACAGAACAGGGATCTCTACGAGCAGTACTTC
TRBV20-1	TRBD2	TRBJ2-7	NA	CSAWGPTSGRPNEQYF	TGCAGTGCTTGGGGACCGACTAGCGGGAGACCTAATGAGCAGTACTTC
TRBV20-1	TRBD1	TRBJ1-5	few	CSAQRTGDQPQHF	TGCAGTGCTCAAAGGACAGGAGATCAGCCCCAGCATTTT
TRBV12-3/TRBV12-4	NA	TRBJ1-4	NA	CASSFDRRSEKLFF	TGTGCCAGCAGTTTTGACAGGAGGAGTGAAAAACTGTTTTTT
TRBV6-5	NA	TRBJ2-1	NA	CASSPAGGPYNEQFF	TGTGCCAGCAGCCCAGCCGGGGGGCCCTACAATGAGCAGTTCTTC
TRBV6-2/TRBV6-3	NA	TRBJ1-2	NA	CASSYSATANYGYTF	TGTGCCAGCAGTTACTCGGCGACAGCTAACTATGGCTACACCTTC
TRBV6-6	TRBD2	TRBJ2-3	many	CASSPLAGGADTQYF	TGTGCCAGCAGCCCCCTAGCGGGAGGGGCAGATACGCAGTATTTT
TRBV3-1	TRBD1	TRBJ2-1	NA	CASSPRDRVPYNEQFF	TGTGCCAGCAGCCCCCGAGACAGGGTCCCCTACAATGAGCAGTTCTTC
TRBV12-3/TRBV12-4	NA	TRBJ1-1	NA	CASSWRTAEAFF	TGTGCCAGCAGTTGGAGGACAGCAGAAGCTTTCTTT
TRBV12-3/TRBV12-4	NA	TRBJ1-1	NA	CASGFRGTEAFF	TGTGCCAGCGGGTTTCGGGGCACTGAAGCTTTCTTT
TRBV20-1	NA	TRBJ1-1	NA	CSAPYVGTEAFF	TGCAGTGCTCCCTATGTGGGCACTGAAGCTTTCTTT
TRBV27	NA	TRBJ2-1	NA	CASVEAGLNEQFF	TGTGCCAGCGTAGAGGCGGGGCTCAATGAGCAGTTCTTC
TRBV15	NA	TRBJ2-7	NA	CATSRGSSIYEQYF	TGTGCCACCAGCAGGGGATCTTCGATCTACGAGCAGTACTTC
TRBV15	NA	TRBJ2-7	NA	CATSRDLYNEQYF	TGTGCCACCAGCAGGGACCTCTACAATGAGCAGTACTTC
TRBV3-1	NA	TRBJ2-7	NA	CASARGVNYEQYF	TGTGCCAGCGCCAGAGGCGTGAACTACGAGCAGTACTTC
TRBV20-1	NA	TRBJ1-2	NA	CSASAGLEGYTF	TGCAGTGCTAGCGCGGGACTCGAAGGCTACACCTTC
TRBV25-1	NA	TRBJ2-5	few	CASRGEPPETQYF	TGTGCCAGCAGGGGAGAACCCCCCGAGACCCAGTACTTC
TRBV7-2	NA	TRBJ2-1	few	CASSLDGSGPYNEQFF	TGTGCCAGCAGCTTAGACGGGAGCGGACCCTACAATGAGCAGTTCTTC
TRBV7-2	NA	TRBJ2-5	NA	CASSLAPAGETQYF	TGTGCCAGCAGCTTAGCTCCAGCTGGGGAGACCCAGTACTTC
TRBV20-1	NA	TRBJ2-3	NA	CSARDPLLPDTQYF	TGCAGTGCTAGAGATCCCCTTTTACCAGATACGCAGTATTTT
TRBV5-1	TRBD1	TRBJ1-4	NA	CASSLNPPTGATNEKLFF	TGCGCCAGCAGCTTGAACCCCCCGACAGGGGCAACTAATGAAAAACTGTTTTTT
TRBV12-3/TRBV12-4	NA	TRBJ2-7	NA	CASSPGESYEQYF	TGTGCCAGCAGTCCGGGGGAGTCCTACGAGCAGTACTTC